Included here is one TCR beta chain sequence, with context. The sample is drawn from a study of glioma-infiltrating T cells after dendritic cell vaccination. Stated time point: after dendritic cell vaccination, including at tumor progression/relapse. Profiling relied on immunoSEQ multiplex PCR, and the TCRdb table lists in-frame clones only, not all of them. The table lists around 78,000 clones, 85% of them singletons, with around 8.5% in the top ten. V was cut by 2 bases and J by 9 bases, with 14 bases left in between. Germline V lookup: CDR1 KGHSH, CDR2 LQKENI. The CDR3 has 14 amino acids. The starting material was blood, obtained after dendritic cell vaccination. The genes are TRBV18 and TRBJ2-1; TRBD1 might be the D (5 bases). This receptor was taken from a human donor with glioblastoma. Written as DNA, the CDR3 is TGTGCCAGCTCACCAGGCGCAGGGTCGAGTGAGCAGTTCTTC. Amino acids: CASSPGAGSSEQFF. The variable domain in full, with the rest retrieved from reference TRBV18 and TRBJ2-1, is NAGVMQNPRHLVRRRGQEARLRCSPMKGHSHVYWYRQLPEEGLKFMVYLQKENIIDESGMPKERFSAEFPKEGPSILRIQQVVRGDSAAYFCASSPGAGSSEQFFGPGTRLTVL.